What follows is one T cell receptor (beta chain) and its context. Its cognate antigen is unknown. This record belongs to a study of cytomegalovirus exposure and HLA in healthy donors. Study as a whole: A preliminary data release comprised tens of millions of unique TCRs obtained from HLA-typed donors. Study-wide points: Later analysis indicated greater clonal expansion among HLA-associated TCR beta chains than among equally common other chains.

The CDR3 runs to 16 residues. Germline V CDR1 and CDR2: LGHNA, YNFKEQ. V was clipped by 0 bases and J by 2 bases, with 13 bases between them. The PCR contained 60 Vbeta and 13 Jbeta primers. The method was immunoSEQ multiplex PCR; TCRdb's version includes in-frame clones alone and lacks a portion of them. The top ten clones hold approximately 7% of a sample with approximately 150,000 clones, roughly three quarters of them seen once. The sequencing sample was made of PBMCs. The rearrangement links TRBV4-2 to TRBJ1-2; D is perhaps TRBD1 (5 bases). This sequence originates from a male donor in good health and CMV-seropositive. CDR3 amino acids: CASSQDRPGHNYGYTF. The CDR3 bases are TGTGCCAGCAGCCAAGATCGGCCAGGGCACAACTATGGCTACACCTTC.